This T cell receptor (beta chain) was identified in a study of PD-L1 blockade in urothelial cancer. As to this clone: Its target is unknown.

The assay was immunoSEQ multiplex PCR, and TCRdb's table has in-frame clones only and misses some. The sample comprises more than 40,000 clones, around 87% of which are singletons, and around 16% rests with the top ten. Study-level points and caveats: Those with durable benefit had larger increases in tumor-associated blood clones at 3 weeks.

This clonotype originated in a man in his sixties with urothelial cancer. The sample here was PBMCs, taken around atezolizumab (anti-PD-L1) treatment.

The CDR3 sequence is CASSRDHRDTQYF. The CDR3 DNA sequence: TGTGCCAGCTCACGTGACCACAGGGATACGCAGTATTTT. V usage is TRBV18 and J usage is TRBJ2-3, with D possibly matching TRBD1 (5 bases). The germline V gene has CDR1 KGHSH and CDR2 LQKENI. Trimming pared 4 bases from V and 6 bases from J, leaving 11 bases between. There are 13 residues in the CDR3.